This entry describes one T cell receptor beta chain. No cognate antigen has been identified for it. Per-nucleotide qualities are absent, and no much larger clonotype sits a single base away. Trimming at the junction amounts to 6 bases on V and 2 bases on J, and the germline ends lie 11 bases apart. CDR1 MDHEN and CDR2 SYDVKM are derived from the germline V gene. The CDR3 starts with the cysteine, ends with the phenylalanine, and has 14 residues. CDR3 DNA is the only sequence kept; it has 42 bases, read in frame from the first base. Survey-level sequencing on the immunoSEQ platform was used to profile TCR beta chain repertoires. The published analysis was carried out like this. Repertoire diversity was quantified by the inverse Simpson index, and CDR3 amino acid length spectratypes and V-J pairing frequencies were compared. TCR beta CDR3 sequences were matched against VDJdb to annotate clonotypes specific to SARS-CoV-2, CMV, influenza A and EBV. Here the immuneACCESS table is served through TCRdb, limited to in-frame sequences with V and J called. Missing clones are a known gap in these copies; in checked studies unresolved V genes cover under half, and the rest lacks a known reason. V and J calls and clone size come straight from that table; D and trimming were deduced from the DNA. The sample records about 50,000 clones, more than 85% of which are singletons. The leading ten clones occupy around 11% of the sample.

This sample is part of a study (dated by TCRdb to the early 2020s). On the study overall, not on this receptor specifically: According to the authors, more investigation is needed, including longitudinal sampling and evaluation of a control group.

PBMCs were isolated from peripheral blood, and TCR beta sequencing was performed on genomic DNA from unsorted PBMCs. The chain was built from TRBV28 and TRBJ1-3; the D gene is perhaps TRBD1, from 6 matching bases. The sample taken for sequencing was PBMCs. This sequence was found in a man aged 40-50 years with rheumatoid arthritis. The sequenced DNA: TGTGCCAGCAGGACACGGGACACTGGAAACACCATATATTTT. The encoded protein is CASRTRDTGNTIYF.